These 20 T cell receptor beta chains came from one sample sequenced in a study of blood T cell repertoires in COVID-19. TCRdb's table, derived via immunoSEQ multiplex PCR, lists solely in-frame clones and lacks some. The sample yields approximately 300,000 clones, about 90% seen once. Sequenced: peripheral blood. The receptors were sampled from a woman between 40 and 50 years old with COVID-19, enrolled during active disease.

The V and J genes are TRBV10-3 and TRBJ2-2; the match to TRBD2 covers 14 bases. Unmatched junction bases numbered 4, after V lost 4 bases and J lost 3 bases. CDR3 length equals 17 residues. CDR1 and CDR2 from the germline V gene are ENHRY and SYGVKD. The CDR3 nucleotides are TGTGCCATCAGTGTGACTAGCGGGAGGGTTGACACCGGGGAGCTGTTTTTT. Protein product: CAISVTSGRVDTGELFF.

The chain uses TRBV7-9 and TRBJ1-1; 10 bases agree with TRBD1. Germline V gives CDR1 SEHNR, CDR2 FQNEAQ (reference sequence). This CDR3 region has 16 residues. With V trimmed by 5 bases and J by 4 bases, 10 bases remained unmatched. The DNA for the CDR3 is TGTGCCAGCAGCGCACCACTGACAGGGGGCCTCACTGAAGCTTTCTTT. Its protein is CASSAPLTGGLTEAFF. Supplemented by reference TRBV7-9 and TRBJ1-1, the full variable domain reads DTGVSQNPRHKITKRGQNVTFRCDPISEHNRLYWYRQTLGQGPEFLTYFQNEAQLEKSRLLSDRFSAERPKGSFSTLEIQRTEQGDSAMYLCASSAPLTGGLTEAFFGQGTRLTVV.

The chain links TRBV5-1 to TRBJ1-2; tentative D call: TRBD1 (6 bases). Germline V gene data show CDR1 as SGHRS and CDR2 as YFSETQ. The CDR3 sequence is 18 residues long. V was cut by 7 bases and J by 0 bases, with 25 bases left in between. The CDR3 nucleotides read TGCGCCAGCCGGCAGGGATCCTCAGGGGTTGGGGCTAACTATGGCTACACCTTC. Protein sequence: CASRQGSSGVGANYGYTF.

V is TRBV5-4 and J is TRBJ2-7; possible D gene TRBD2, 6 bases. The CDR3 is 14 residues long. V dropped 2 bases and J dropped 2 bases, with 11 bases sitting between them. Germline values: CDR1 SGHNT, CDR2 YYREEE (reference sequence). CDR3 sequence: CASSFAGKTYEQYF. Here the CDR3 DNA reads TGTGCCAGCAGCTTTGCGGGGAAGACCTACGAGCAGTACTTC.

This clone has just a few counts. CDR3 sequence reads: CASSLSPGTGSPLHF. DNA for the CDR3: TGTGCCAGCAGTTTATCTCCCGGGACAGGTTCACCCCTCCACTTT. The genes are TRBV27 and TRBJ1-6, with 8 bases that match TRBD1. V trimming: 0 bases; J trimming: 9 bases; junction bases outside the gene matches: 4. Germline V lookup: CDR1 MNHEY, CDR2 SMNVEV (reference sequence). The CDR3 extends over 15 amino acids.

The chain employs TRBV6-2 or TRBV6-3 and TRBJ1-1; no firm D call. Trimming shortened V by 3 bases and J by 7 bases, and 9 bases separated the two germline ends. The CDR3 totals 12 residues. The germline gives CDR1 MNHEY, CDR2 SVGEGT. The CDR3: CASSYGRGEAFF. As DNA, the CDR3 is TGTGCCAGCAGTTATGGCCGAGGTGAAGCTTTCTTT.

The chain uses TRBV2 and TRBJ2-3; TRBD2 agrees at 13 bases. The trim removed 7 bases at V and 3 bases at J, leaving 7 bases unmatched. Germline values: CDR1 SNHLY, CDR2 FYNNEI. This CDR3 has 16 residues. This chain's CDR3 is CASTGTSGARTDTQYF. The CDR3 region has the DNA TGTGCCAGCACAGGGACTAGCGGGGCGCGAACAGATACGCAGTATTTT.

The chain joins TRBV3-1 (or the pseudogene TRBV3-2) to TRBJ2-7; D is uncertain. The length of the CDR3 is 13 residues. CDR1 LGHDT and CDR2 YNNKEL come from the germline V gene (reference sequence). The germline V and J ends were trimmed by 0 bases and 8 bases, with 11 bases remaining between them. DNA for the CDR3: TGTGCCAGCAGCCAAGACAGGTCCCGTCAGCAGTACTTC. Encoded protein: CASSQDRSRQQYF.

The rearrangement uses TRBV2 and TRBJ2-3; no firm D call. The V end lost 5 bases, the J end lost 2 bases, and 8 bases lay between the germline ends. CDR3 size: 13 residues. Germline V CDR1 and CDR2: SNHLY, FYNNEI. The CDR3 loop is CASSFLVTDTQYF. In nucleotides, the CDR3 is TGTGCCAGCAGTTTTCTTGTCACAGATACGCAGTATTTT.

V and J are TRBV19 and TRBJ1-2; 8 nucleotides match TRBD1. Per the germline V gene, CDR1 is LNHDA and CDR2 is SQIVND (reference sequence). The length of the CDR3 is 18 residues. V was clipped by 3 bases and J by 0 bases; unmatched bases: 12. In nucleotides, the CDR3 is TGTGCCAGTAGTATGACTCCGGGACAGGCTAACCCTAACTATGGCTACACCTTC. This encodes CASSMTPGQANPNYGYTF.

V and J are TRBV28 and TRBJ1-2; 10 nucleotides align to TRBD1. CDR1 MDHEN and CDR2 SYDVKM come from the germline V gene. With 1 base clipped from V and 8 bases from J, the junction kept 10 bases outside the gene matches. The CDR3 consists of 16 residues. CDR3: CASSLLQGDRGRGYTF. The CDR3 bases are TGTGCCAGCAGTTTATTGCAGGGGGACAGGGGTCGGGGCTACACCTTC.

This clone was picked up one time. The CDR3 DNA reads TGCGCCAGCAGCCAAACTGTAGGGTCGCGGGGCACTGAAGCTTTCTTT. This sequence encodes CASSQTVGSRGTEAFF. The chain employs TRBV4-3 and TRBJ1-1; D gene ambiguous. The CDR3 spans 16 residues. Looked up from germline, CDR1 is LGHNA and CDR2 is YSLEER. V gave up 2 bases and J gave up 4 bases, with 17 bases separating them.

The chain is built from TRBV15 and TRBJ2-6; possibly TRBD1 for D (5 bases). The germline V gene encodes CDR1 LNHNV and CDR2 YYDKDF (reference sequence). The CDR3 is 15 amino acids. The V gene lost 2 bases and the J gene lost 4 bases, with 9 bases spanning the gap. CDR3 sequence reads: CATSRQGKGANVLTF. The CDR3 DNA reads TGTGCCACCAGCAGACAGGGCAAGGGGGCCAACGTCCTGACTTTC.

The chain uses TRBV29-1 and TRBJ1-1, with D maybe TRBD1 (5 bases). Germline V gene lookup returns CDR1 SQVTM and CDR2 ANQGSEA. This CDR3 is built from 13 residues. V was shortened by 5 bases and J by 4 bases, with 14 bases between the two germline ends. DNA for the CDR3: TGCAGCGTTAGGCAGGGAGGGGTCACTGAAGCTTTCTTT. It is translated as CSVRQGGVTEAFF. The whole variable domain, filled in from reference TRBV29-1 and TRBJ1-1, reads SAVISQKPSRDICQRGTSLTIQCQVDSQVTMMFWYRQQPGQSLTLIATANQGSEATYESGFVIDKFPISRPNLTFSTLTVSNMSPEDSSIYLCSVRQGGVTEAFFGQGTRLTVV.

The chain joins TRBV19 to TRBJ2-5; 8 bases map to TRBD1. CDR3 length: 20 residues. The germline V gene encodes CDR1 LNHDA and CDR2 SQIVND (reference sequence). The trim removed 7 bases at V and 0 bases at J, leaving 22 bases unmatched. The CDR3 coding sequence is TGTGCCAGTATTGACTCATTAAGCAACCATTGGACAGGGCACCAAGAGACCCAGTACTTC. Protein: CASIDSLSNHWTGHQETQYF.

This clone came up once. The chain links TRBV5-1 to TRBJ1-1, with D hard to call. The CDR3 covers 14 residues. Germline lookup yields CDR1 SGHRS and CDR2 YFSETQ. Trimming removed 3 bases at V and 1 base at J, with 10 bases between. DNA for the CDR3: TGCGCCAGCAGCTCAGAGGGTAGGAACACTGAAGCTTTCTTT. This codes for CASSSEGRNTEAFF.

The V and J genes are TRBV4-3 and TRBJ1-1; D unclear. Trimming cost V 0 bases and J 7 bases, with 21 bases left between them. The germline gives CDR1 LGHNA, CDR2 YSLEER. The CDR3 consists of 17 residues. The CDR3 protein is CASSQDKEGWAFDEAFF. The CDR3 DNA follows: TGCGCCAGCAGCCAAGATAAAGAGGGATGGGCATTTGATGAAGCTTTCTTT.

The chain couples TRBV6-6 to TRBJ2-1; D may be TRBD2 (6 bases). The CDR3 contains 16 residues. Trimming removed 0 bases from V and 2 bases from J, with 11 bases in between. Germline CDR1 reads MNHNY; CDR2 reads SVGAGI (reference sequence). The CDR3 DNA reads TGTGCCAGCAGTTACTCGACTAGAAGGACCTACAATGAGCAGTTCTTC. It yields the protein CASSYSTRRTYNEQFF.

This clone was counted once. J is TRBJ2-1 and V is TRBV7-9; D possibly corresponds to TRBD1 (5 bases). The CDR3 spans 14 residues. Germline CDR1 and CDR2: SEHNR and FQNEAQ (reference sequence). Trimming removed 3 bases at V and 2 bases at J, with 8 bases between. The CDR3 nucleotides are TGTGCCAGCAGCTTTTCGGACACCTACAATGAGCAGTTCTTC. Its protein is CASSFSDTYNEQFF.

This chain links TRBV7-2 with TRBJ2-3; D might be TRBD2 (5 bases). The length of the CDR3 is 17 residues. CDR1 and CDR2 from the germline V gene are SGHTA and FQGNSA. V shed 5 bases and J shed 2 bases, with 20 bases lying between them. CDR3 DNA sequence: TGTGCCAGCAGCCCCCTAGCTCGGACTGCTTCCACAGATACGCAGTATTTT. Translation gives CASSPLARTASTDTQYF.